This TCR beta chain came from a study of T cells expressing NK-cell markers. The overall study: Sequenced donors, eight in total, included seven who were HCMV-seropositive and one who was seronegative.

Study outcomes and limitations: Expanded clones of NKG2C+ T cells had an unclear HCMV specificity. Leadership of the CD3+CD56-NKG2C+ fraction also belonged to these clonotypes in a handful of donors.

To note about this clonotype: Its matching antigen is unknown.

TCRdb re-called the 5' RACE reads and shows each CDR3 protein once, DNA omitted. This repertoire comprises 550,000 to 600,000 distinct CDR3 sequences; its ten largest clones make up approximately 3.5%. Source material: blood T cells: a sorted CD56 or NKG2C T cell subset, CD4+ or CD8+ T cells, or bulk PBMC T cells (not recorded which). The sequence was obtained from a man between 18 and 29 years old in good health.

The CDR3: CASSQAAGGLNEQFF. V is TRBV3-1 and J is TRBJ2-1; TCRdb returns TRBD2, unconfirmable since there is no DNA. This CDR3 contains 15 residues. Germline values: CDR1 LGHDT, CDR2 YNNKEL (reference sequence).